The next 25 T cell receptor beta chains were all read from a single sample in a study of spatial heterogeneity in lung cancer. General study results and limits: One measure, the expanded intratumoral alpha and beta TCR count, tracked tumor mutation counts.

The antigens for these receptors are not known. Documented time point: sample taken at primary tumor resection. TCRdb reprocessed the 5' RACE reads with MiXCR, giving one entry per CDR3 protein. The table has thousands of distinct CDR3 sequences, 14% seen once. This specimen was lung tumor tissue, taken at surgery. The origin of the receptors is a male donor with early-stage non-small cell lung cancer.

This clonotype was observed at least ten times. Because the library targeted alpha chains, this beta chain is an off-target read whose size means little. The rearrangement joins TRBV4-1 to TRBJ1-4; TRBD1 agrees at 7 bases. Trimming removed 4 bases from V and 3 bases from J; junction bases left unmatched: 2. Germline V gene data show CDR1 as MGHRA and CDR2 as YSYEKL. The CDR3 consists of 14 residues. This CDR3 reads CASSRGQANEKLFF. The CDR3 DNA is TGCGCCAGCAGCCGCGGACAGGCTAATGAAAAACTGTTTTTT.

This clonotype was detected once. Because this beta chain is a stray read in a library intended to capture alpha chains, its abundance should not be given much weight. The CDR3 here is CASRSTVNTEAFF. In DNA, the CDR3 is TGTGCCAGCAGATCGACAGTGAACACTGAAGCTTTCTTT. J is TRBJ1-1 and V is TRBV2; a possible D gene is TRBD1 (5 bases). Germline V lookup: CDR1 SNHLY, CDR2 FYNNEI. The CDR3 has 13 residues. The V gene lost 6 bases and the J gene lost 0 bases, with 8 bases spanning the gap.

Ten or more counts support this clonotype. A library made for alpha chains picked up this beta chain off target, so its size means little. The chain recombines TRBV7-8 with TRBJ2-7; D not certain. The CDR3 totals 17 residues. The V and J ends lost 0 bases and 1 base respectively, with 16 bases between them. Germline CDR1 reads SGHVS; CDR2 reads FQNEAQ. The CDR3 sequence is CASSLAAEMGGSYEQYF. As DNA, the CDR3 is TGTGCCAGCAGCTTAGCGGCAGAAATGGGTGGGTCCTACGAGCAGTACTTC. Looking up the rest from reference TRBV7-8 and TRBJ2-7 gives the full variable domain: GAGVSQSPRYKVAKRGQDVALRCDPISGHVSLFWYQQALGQGPEFLTYFQNEAQLDKSGLPSDRFFAERPEGSVSTLKIQRTQQEDSAVYLCASSLAAEMGGSYEQYFGPGTRLTVT.

Details on this clonotype: Since a much larger clone is just one base distant, this may be a read error. This beta chain slipped into a library made for alpha chains as a stray read, so its size is not meaningful. This chain joins TRBV11-2 and TRBJ2-1, with 12 bases identical to TRBD2. This CDR3 comprises 15 residues. Germline assignment: CDR1 SGHAT and CDR2 FQNNGV. The DNA of the CDR3 is TGTGTCAGCAGCTTGACTAGCGGGAGCGGGAATGAGCAGTTCTTC. Protein: CVSSLTSGSGNEQFF. Looking up the rest from reference TRBV11-2 and TRBJ2-1 gives the full variable domain: EAGVAQSPRYKIIEKRQSVAFWCNPISGHATLYWYQQILGQGPKLLIQFQNNGVVDDSQLPKDRFSAERLKGVDSTLKIQPAKLEDSAVYLCVSSLTSGSGNEQFFGPGTRLTVL.

This clonotype has a count of ten or more. For a library built for alpha chains, this beta chain is a stray read; little rests on its size. The CDR3 bases are TGCGCCAGCAGTACCGAAGGGTTGACCTACACAGATACGCAGTATTTT. The encoded protein is CASSTEGLTYTDTQYF. The rearrangement uses TRBV5-1 and TRBJ2-3; D gene ambiguous. The CDR3 totals 16 residues. V shed 5 bases and J shed 2 bases, with 18 bases lying between them. Looked up from germline, CDR1 is SGHRS and CDR2 is YFSETQ. Together with reference TRBV5-1 and TRBJ2-3, the CDR3 gives the full variable domain: KAGVTQTPRYLIKTRGQQVTLSCSPISGHRSVSWYQQTPGQGLQFLFEYFSETQRNKGNFPGRFSGRQFSNSRSEMNVSTLELGDSALYLCASSTEGLTYTDTQYFGPGTRLTVL.

This clonotype appeared many times. This beta chain represents an off-target read in a library built for alpha chains; its size is of limited meaning. J is TRBJ1-5 and V is TRBV27; D uncertain. The germline gives CDR1 MNHEY, CDR2 SMNVEV (reference sequence). V lost 0 bases to trimming and J lost 7 bases, with 10 bases between them. The CDR3 extends over 14 amino acids. The CDR3 loop is CASSLSAGVQPQHF. The CDR3 bases are TGTGCCAGCAGTTTATCGGCCGGGGTGCAGCCCCAGCATTTT.

This clonotype has a single count. With the library built for alpha chains, this beta chain is off target and its frequency is not meaningful. CDR3: CATSELAGSSYNEQFF. The CDR3 coding sequence is TGTGCCACCAGTGAACTAGCGGGGAGCTCCTACAATGAGCAGTTCTTC. The chain recombines TRBV24-1 with TRBJ2-1, with TRBD2 identical over 10 bases. CDR3 size: 16 residues. Germline V CDR1 and CDR2: KGHDR, SFDVKD. With 4 bases clipped from V and 0 bases from J, the junction kept 2 bases outside the gene matches.

Judged by abundance, this clonotype is medium-sized (0.01 to 0.1%). This beta chain came through as a stray read in a library set up for alpha chains, and its size says little. The J gene is TRBJ1-1, the V gene TRBV12-3 or TRBV12-4; D gene ambiguous. The CDR3 spans 20 residues. V dropped 3 bases and J dropped 1 base, with 27 bases sitting between them. Written as DNA, the CDR3 is TGTGCCAGCAGTTTGTTGGTTTATAGAAGGGTACAGTTGGGGAACACTGAAGCTTTCTTT. This gives the protein CASSLLVYRRVQLGNTEAFF.

This clonotype was picked up many times. A library prepared for alpha chains yielded this beta chain as an off-target read; its size is of little meaning. The chain recombines TRBV4-1 with TRBJ2-5, with 11 nucleotides matching TRBD1. Unmatched junction bases numbered 9, after V lost 5 bases and J lost 1 base. Germline lookup yields CDR1 MGHRA and CDR2 YSYEKL. The CDR3 totals 17 residues. In DNA form, the CDR3 reads TGCGCCAGCAGCAGAACTGGAGGACAGGGGGCCCAAGAGACCCAGTACTTC. This translates into CASSRTGGQGAQETQYF.

At least ten counts were recorded for this clonotype. Being off target in a library aimed at alpha chains, this beta chain has a size of little meaning. The V and J genes are TRBV6-5 and TRBJ1-6, with D unclear. Deletions cut 4 bases from V and 8 bases from J, with 21 bases between. Germline V gene lookup returns CDR1 MNHEY and CDR2 SVGAGI. The CDR3 loop spans 17 amino acids. CDR3 protein: CASSFYLPGSPYSPLHF. The CDR3 nucleotides read TGTGCCAGCAGTTTTTACCTACCGGGATCACCTTATTCACCCCTCCACTTT.

Relative to its sample, this clonotype is medium-sized. Little can be read into the size of this beta chain, an off-target read in a library designed for alpha chains. J is TRBJ2-1 and V is TRBV20-1, with TRBD2 identical over 11 bases. Trimming at V came to 1 base and at J to 7 bases, leaving 3 bases not matched to a gene. This CDR3 has 14 amino acids. The germline gives CDR1 DFQATT, CDR2 SNEGSKA (reference sequence). CDR3 nucleotides: TGCAGTGCTAGAGGGACTAGCGGGCTAAATGAGCAGTTCTTC. This codes for CSARGTSGLNEQFF.

This clonotype has a count of ten or more. A library prepared for alpha chains yielded this beta chain as an off-target read; its size is of little meaning. This sequence joins TRBV18 and TRBJ2-7; the match to TRBD1 covers 7 bases. This CDR3 region has 15 residues. CDR1 and CDR2 (germline): KGHSH, LQKENI. The V segment lost 2 bases and the J segment 2 bases; nucleotides outside the gene matches: 6. The CDR3 here is CASSPGWDSTYEQYF. The CDR3 DNA reads TGTGCCAGCTCACCAGGTTGGGACAGCACCTACGAGCAGTACTTC. Looking up the rest from reference TRBV18 and TRBJ2-7 gives the full variable domain: NAGVMQNPRHLVRRRGQEARLRCSPMKGHSHVYWYRQLPEEGLKFMVYLQKENIIDESGMPKERFSAEFPKEGPSILRIQQVVRGDSAAYFCASSPGWDSTYEQYFGPGTRLTVT.

The sample holds many counts of this clonotype. Within a library made for alpha chains, this beta chain is off target, and its count is uninformative. The chain couples TRBV2 to TRBJ1-5; no definite D call. This CDR3 is 13 amino acids long. V was shortened by 7 bases and J by 0 bases, with 7 bases between the two germline ends. Germline V gene lookup returns CDR1 SNHLY and CDR2 FYNNEI. CDR3 sequence: CASKQDSNQPQHF. The CDR3 DNA reads as TGTGCCAGCAAGCAGGATAGCAATCAGCCCCAGCATTTT.

This clonotype was seen repeatedly, ten times or more. The library was prepared for alpha chains; this beta chain is a stray read, so its frequency means little. The chain has TRBV10-3 and TRBJ2-7; D perhaps matches TRBD2 (6 bases). CDR1 and CDR2 (germline): ENHRY, SYGVKD. The CDR3 consists of 14 residues. V was cut by 4 bases and J by 0 bases, with 10 bases left in between. CDR3 sequence reads: CAISGAGGSYEQYF. CDR3 coding DNA: TGTGCCATCAGTGGTGCCGGGGGCTCCTACGAGCAGTACTTC.

This clonotype was seen repeatedly, ten times or more. Because this beta chain is a stray read in a library intended to capture alpha chains, its abundance should not be given much weight. This chain joins TRBV20-1 and TRBJ2-3, with a possible D match to TRBD1 (5 bases). Germline assignment: CDR1 DFQATT and CDR2 SNEGSKA (reference sequence). The CDR3 contains 18 residues. V was cut by 2 bases and J by 2 bases, with 23 bases left in between. CDR3 coding DNA: TGCAGTGCTAGATCTGAAGTTTTGGACACAGACCTCACAGATACGCAGTATTTT. Protein: CSARSEVLDTDLTDTQYF.

This clonotype was seen many times. For a library built for alpha chains, this beta chain is a stray read; little rests on its size. This rearrangement joins TRBV20-1 to TRBJ2-5, with a weak D call TRBD1 (6 bases). This CDR3 spans 14 amino acids. Trimming shortened V by 4 bases and J by 2 bases, and 14 bases separated the two germline ends. The germline V gene has CDR1 DFQATT and CDR2 SNEGSKA (reference sequence). The CDR3 protein is CSANRLDRQETQYF. The CDR3 region has the DNA TGCAGTGCTAACCGACTTGACAGGCAAGAGACCCAGTACTTC.

This clonotype was recorded at least ten times. The size of this beta chain means little, since it is a stray read in a library made for alpha chains. This chain uses TRBV29-1 with TRBJ2-5, with a possible D match to TRBD1 (7 bases). Trimming left V 7 bases short and J 1 base short, with 13 bases between. Germline CDR1 and CDR2: SQVTM and ANQGSEA. This CDR3 contains 13 residues. CDR3 DNA: TGCAGCGCCGGAGGGGGCCTCCAAGAGACCCAGTACTTC. The encoded protein is CSAGGGLQETQYF.

In the case of this clonotype: In a library made to pick up alpha chains, this beta chain is a stray read with a size that means little. The gene calls are TRBV7-7 and TRBJ1-1, with D tentatively TRBD1 (5 bases). V lost 5 bases and J 4 bases, leaving 17 bases between the germline ends. The CDR3 is made up of 15 amino acids. CDR1 SSHAT and CDR2 FNYEAQ come from the germline V gene (reference sequence). The DNA of the CDR3 is TGTGCCAGCAGCCCTCCGGCGGGGGGGTTCACTGAAGCTTTCTTT. This codes for CASSPPAGGFTEAFF.

Ten or more counts support this clonotype. This beta chain lies outside the target of a library built for alpha chains; its clone size means little. The gene calls are TRBV20-1 and TRBJ2-7; TRBD2 matches at 9 bases. The CDR3 contains 15 residues. The ends lost 6 bases at V and 4 bases at J; junction bases unmatched: 13. Germline loops: CDR1 DFQATT, CDR2 SNEGSKA (reference sequence). The CDR3 spells CSAAGVAGDSYEQYF. The CDR3, as DNA: TGCAGTGCCGCAGGCGTAGCGGGAGATTCTTACGAGCAGTACTTC.

In this sample, this clonotype turned up many times. This beta chain is an off-target read within a library intended for alpha chains, so its frequency means little. The rearrangement joins TRBV12-3 or TRBV12-4 to TRBJ2-7, with TRBD2 identical over 13 bases. The CDR3 is 15 residues long. Trimming at V came to 5 bases and at J to 2 bases, leaving 3 bases not matched to a gene. DNA for the CDR3: TGTGCCAGCAGTCCCGGACTAGCGGGAGCCTACGAGCAGTACTTC. Residues: CASSPGLAGAYEQYF.

This clonotype is termed medium-sized. The size of this beta chain means little, since it is a stray read in a library made for alpha chains. The chain uses TRBV7-2 and TRBJ2-5; possible D gene TRBD2, 5 bases. Germline V lookup: CDR1 SGHTA, CDR2 FQGNSA. This CDR3 region has 14 residues. Trimming took off 5 bases at V and 2 bases at J, with 12 bases between the two ends. The CDR3 region is CASSPQTGQETQYF. CDR3 in DNA: TGTGCCAGCAGCCCCCAGACGGGACAAGAGACCCAGTACTTC.

This clonotype was seen at least ten times. The library was prepared for alpha chains; this beta chain is a stray read, so its frequency means little. In DNA, the CDR3 is TGTGCCAGCAGGCTGCCCGGGGGACAGGGGGCGCCCGAGCAGTTCTTC. Amino acid sequence: CASRLPGGQGAPEQFF. The V and J genes are TRBV27 and TRBJ2-1; 12 nucleotides line up with TRBD1. Germline V gives CDR1 MNHEY, CDR2 SMNVEV (reference sequence). Trimming took 6 bases from V and 10 from J; bases not matched to a gene: 13. The CDR3 spans 16 residues.

This clonotype was seen at least ten times. For a library built for alpha chains, this beta chain is a stray read; little rests on its size. The genes are TRBV3-1 and TRBJ2-3; no firm D call. Per germline, CDR1 LGHDT and CDR2 YNNKEL (reference sequence). The CDR3 sequence is 12 residues long. V lost 4 bases and J lost 2, with 4 bases in between. For the CDR3, the DNA is TGTGCCAGCAGCCTCCTCACAGATACGCAGTATTTT. As protein: CASSLLTDTQYF.

With regard to this clonotype: For a library built for alpha chains, this beta chain is a stray read; little rests on its size. This chain joins TRBV7-9 and TRBJ1-5; D is unclear. The V end lost 11 bases, the J end lost 4 bases, and 15 bases lay between the germline ends. The germline gives CDR1 SEHNR, CDR2 FQNEAQ (reference sequence). The CDR3 sequence is 13 residues long. Here the CDR3 DNA reads TGTGCCTGCCCCCGGAGTAGTAATCAGCCCCAGCATTTT. Translation gives CACPRSSNQPQHF.

This clonotype was found many times. This beta chain slipped into a library made for alpha chains as a stray read, so its size is not meaningful. This chain links TRBV11-3 with TRBJ2-5; the D is unclear. CDR1 is SGHNT and CDR2 is YENEEA in the germline V gene. The CDR3 totals 13 residues. The V end lost 2 bases, the J end lost 4 bases, and 8 bases lay between the germline ends. In DNA form, the CDR3 reads TGTGCCAGCAGCTTAAACTTGAGAGAGACCCAGTACTTC. It specifies CASSLNLRETQYF.